The sequence of this T cell receptor (beta chain) was determined in a study of radiotherapy plus CTLA-4 blockade in lung cancer. As for the study in general: Objective responses were seen in around 18% of patients, disease control in roughly 30%.

With 7 bases removed from V and 2 bases from J, the gap between germline ends came to 9 bases. The CDR3 contains 13 residues. Germline V gives CDR1 MNHNS, CDR2 SASEGT. Worth noting for this clone: The target antigen is unknown.

Measured with immunoSEQ multiplex PCR; TCRdb has only the in-frame clones, and not every one. The sample has roughly 110,000 clones, more than 70% seen once. Ipilimumab CTLA-4 blockade and focal radiation were given to patients with chemo-refractory metastatic non-small-cell lung cancer. Study-wide points: Once radiotherapy plus ipilimumab had been given, TCR clones derived from tumor expanded in blood. Response was reportedly best predicted by early blood T cell clone dynamics, with interferon-beta.

The source was peripheral blood, collected from a patient treated with radiotherapy plus ipilimumab. The chain joins TRBV6-1 to TRBJ1-5; D not resolved. This receptor was obtained from a human donor with non-small cell lung cancer that progressed on radiotherapy plus ipilimumab. Some clones in this sample may be carry-over from other donors' samples. In DNA, the CDR3 is TGTGCCAGCAATCCTGAGGGCAATCAGCCCCAGCATTTT. Amino acid sequence: CASNPEGNQPQHF.